Included here is one TCR beta chain sequence, with context. Its antigen is unknown. The sample is drawn from a study of T cell responses to AZD1222 COVID-19 vaccine. Libraries were prepared by immunoSEQ multiplex PCR; TCRdb keeps only in-frame clonotypes and omits some of them. The sample consists of 90,000 to 120,000 clones, around 92% of them appearing once. Findings and limits, study-wide: Donors were largely white British and mainly female; clonal diversity was possibly underestimated.

The CDR3 is 15 residues long. CDR1 LNHDA and CDR2 SQIVND come from the germline V gene (reference sequence). V lost 2 bases and J lost 3; bases outside the gene matches: 2. The chain combines TRBV19 with TRBJ1-4; 8 nucleotides line up with TRBD1. Sequenced material: peripheral blood, taken 28 days after the second AZD1222 dose. This clonotype originated in an adult who received the AZD1222 COVID-19 vaccine. In DNA form, the CDR3 reads TGTGCCAGTAGTATACGGACAGGGCCTAATGAAAAACTGTTTTTT. Protein sequence: CASSIRTGPNEKLFF.